The rows below give T cell receptor beta chains drawn from one sample of a study of T cells after posttransplantation cyclophosphamide. Method: immunoSEQ multiplex PCR; TCRdb's copy keeps in-frame clones and lacks some. Here the sample spans 2,900 or so clones, around two thirds being singletons. Sequencing was performed on PBMCs, taken after allogeneic stem cell transplant with posttransplant cyclophosphamide. The receptors were sampled from a female patient between 50 and 60 years old who received an allogeneic stem cell transplant from a related donor, was CMV-positive, and had no GVHD. Some of the T cells might come from the graft donor. CDR3s include the opening cysteine and the closing phenylalanine or tryptophan. Each record gives: V gene, J gene, D gene, clone size, CDR3 DNA, CDR3 protein. A D gene is named only where the DNA matches it firmly. The size entry is marked missing in some rows and otherwise reads once, few, many or a size class.

TRBV29-1	TRBJ2-1	TRBD1	once	TGCAGCGTAGTGACAGGGGGACTGCTGAATGAGCAGTTCTTC	CSVVTGGLLNEQFF
TRBV27	TRBJ1-3	NA	NA	TGTGCCAGCCGCCAGTCGTCTGGAAACACCATATATTTT	CASRQSSGNTIYF
TRBV25-1	TRBJ2-2	TRBD1	NA	TGTGCCAGCAGTGAACAGGGGGCTCGGGTCGGGGAGCTGTTTTTT	CASSEQGARVGELFF
TRBV28	TRBJ1-5	NA	NA	TGTGCCAGCGAGGGGGGGCACCAGCCCCAGCATTTT	CASEGGHQPQHF
TRBV5-1	TRBJ1-2	NA	few	TGCGCCAGCAGCCCTAGCCAAATCTATGGCTACACCTTC	CASSPSQIYGYTF
TRBV21-1	TRBJ1-2	NA	NA	TGTGCCAGCAGCACTCCAGGCTCCTATGGCTACACCTTC	CASSTPGSYGYTF
TRBV9	TRBJ2-3	NA	few	TGTGCCAGCAGCCAAGTTGGGTGGACTAGCACAGATACGCAGTATTTT	CASSQVGWTSTDTQYF
TRBV18	TRBJ2-7	NA	NA	TGTGCCAGCTCACTGGTATCGGGGAGCCCGGTCTACGAGCAGTACTTC	CASSLVSGSPVYEQYF
TRBV6-5	TRBJ2-1	TRBD2	NA	TGTGCCAGCAGGACTAGCGGGAGGGCCTCGGAGTTCTTC	CASRTSGRASEFF
TRBV29-1	TRBJ2-2	NA	NA	TGCAGCGCTATACAGGGATCCACCGGGGAGCTGTTTTTT	CSAIQGSTGELFF
TRBV6-6	TRBJ1-4	TRBD1	NA	TGTGCCAGCAGTTTTACAGGGGATAATGAAAAACTGTTTTTT	CASSFTGDNEKLFF
TRBV19	TRBJ2-6	TRBD1	NA	TGTGCCAGTACCTTGGGGACAGGAGTCTCTGGGGCCAACGTCCTGACTTTC	CASTLGTGVSGANVLTF
TRBV6-6	TRBJ2-3	TRBD1	NA	TGTGCCAGCAGTCCGGCGGACAGGGGGACAGATACGCAGTATTTT	CASSPADRGTDTQYF
TRBV5-1	TRBJ2-1	NA	NA	TGCGCCAGCAGCTTGGGGCAGGGGAGGGTCAATGAGCAGTTCTTC	CASSLGQGRVNEQFF
TRBV11-2	TRBJ2-5	TRBD2	NA	TGTGCCAGCAGCTCCGAGCGGGGGTCGGGAGAGACCCAGTACTTC	CASSSERGSGETQYF
TRBV27	TRBJ1-1	TRBD1	NA	TGTGCCAGCAGTTTGGGGACAGGGTATGCAGCTTTCTTT	CASSLGTGYAAFF
TRBV14	TRBJ2-5	TRBD2	few	TGTGCCAGCAGCCCCAGGACTAGCGGGGGTGAGACCCAGTACTTC	CASSPRTSGGETQYF
TRBV11-2	TRBJ1-6	NA	NA	TGTGCCAGCAGCCACCCTCAGGGTACCGAATCACCCCTCCACTTT	CASSHPQGTESPLHF
TRBV15	TRBJ2-7	TRBD1	NA	TGTGCCACCAGCAGGGGAGGACAGGGGGCAGGCGACGAGCAGTACTTC	CATSRGGQGAGDEQYF
TRBV5-4	TRBJ1-6	NA	NA	TGTGCCAGCAGCCGAGGGACAAGCCTAAATTCACCCCTCCACTTT	CASSRGTSLNSPLHF
TRBV6-6	TRBJ2-7	TRBD2	once	TGTGCCAGCACTAAGGGGACTAGCGGGGGGTCGTACGAGCAGTACTTC	CASTKGTSGGSYEQYF
TRBV10-1	TRBJ2-1	NA	NA	TGCGCCAGCAGTGAAAGCCCCGAATCAGGCGAGCAGTTCTTC	CASSESPESGEQFF
TRBV28	TRBJ1-2	NA	NA	TGTGCCAGCACCGAGGGACAAGGTTCCTATGGCTACACCTTC	CASTEGQGSYGYTF
TRBV29-1	TRBJ1-2	NA	NA	TGCAGCGTTGAAGATCCCCGCGGCTATGGCTACACCTTC	CSVEDPRGYGYTF
TRBV10-2	TRBJ2-1	TRBD1	once	TGCGCCAGCAGTTGGACAGGTGAGACCCACAATGAGCAGTTCTTC	CASSWTGETHNEQFF
TRBV20-1	TRBJ1-2	TRBD1	NA	TGCAGTGCTAAAACAGGGGGTGGCTACACCTTC	CSAKTGGGYTF
TRBV7-7	TRBJ1-3	TRBD1	NA	TGTGCTAGCAGCTCGGACAGGGCCTACTCTGGAAACACCATATATTTT	CASSSDRAYSGNTIYF
TRBV27	TRBJ1-5	TRBD1	NA	TGTGCCAGCAGTTTATCGGGGCCTCGACAGGGGACTTCCAATCAGCCCCAGCATTTT	CASSLSGPRQGTSNQPQHF
TRBV5-4	TRBJ2-5	TRBD2	NA	TGTGCCAGCAGCTTGGATCTAGCGGGGGGGCAAGAGACCCAGTACTTC	CASSLDLAGGQETQYF
TRBV2	TRBJ2-7	NA	NA	TGTGCCAGCAGTGAATTAGACGAGCAGTACTTC	CASSELDEQYF
TRBV9	TRBJ1-4	NA	NA	TGTGCCAGCAGCTCCCGGGGGGTGACTAATGAAAAACTGTTTTTT	CASSSRGVTNEKLFF